The 2 T cell receptor beta chains below all came from one sample that was sequenced in a study of coeliac disease. Profiling relied on immunoSEQ multiplex PCR, and the TCRdb table lists in-frame clones only, not all of them. This sample yields several thousand clones, of which roughly 64% are seen a single time; approximately 20% belongs to the top ten. The sequencing input was lymphocytes from the gut lamina propria. These receptors were obtained from a woman under 40 without celiac disease.

The rearrangement joins TRBV2 to TRBJ1-4; 9 nucleotides match TRBD1. The junction had 19 bases not matched to a gene; V was cut back by 10 bases and J by 4 bases. In germline, CDR1 is SNHLY, CDR2 FYNNEI. This CDR3 spans 18 amino acids. The CDR3 is CAINELLGTGSFNEKLFF. CDR3 bases: TGTGCCATCAACGAACTTCTCGGGACAGGGTCCTTTAATGAAAAACTGTTTTTT.

This clone occurred a few times. The chain recombines TRBV2 with TRBJ2-7, with 9 nucleotides matching TRBD2. J was trimmed by 6 bases and V by 6 bases; bases with no gene match: 12. Germline CDR1 and CDR2: SNHLY and FYNNEI. CDR3 length: 15 residues. The CDR3 region has the DNA TGTGCCAGCAGCCAAGTGGGCGGGGGGGCTTCCGAGCAGTACTTC. This sequence encodes CASSQVGGGASEQYF.